The entry that follows covers one TCR beta chain sequence. Its antigen remains unidentified. The entry originates in a study of cytomegalovirus exposure and HLA in healthy donors. Germline CDR1 SGHTA, CDR2 FQGNSA. There are 14 residues in the CDR3. The PCR made use of 60 Vbeta and 13 Jbeta primers. Method: immunoSEQ multiplex PCR; TCRdb's copy keeps in-frame clones and lacks some. The repertoire consists of some 180,000 clones, with around three quarters occurring once and the leading ten covering under 2%. Study conclusions and caveats: Among the sequence variants, a highly shared cluster was likely an artifact of sequencing.

The chain links TRBV7-2 to TRBJ2-5; 8 bases fit TRBD1. The J call may be faulty, since TRBJ2-7 better matches the DNA end. What was sequenced was PBMCs. This TCR was sampled from a woman aged 25-40 years in good health and CMV-seronegative. The CDR3 DNA is TGTGCCAGCAGCTTAGGGACAGGGTACTACGAGCAGTACTTC. Translated: CASSLGTGYYEQYF.